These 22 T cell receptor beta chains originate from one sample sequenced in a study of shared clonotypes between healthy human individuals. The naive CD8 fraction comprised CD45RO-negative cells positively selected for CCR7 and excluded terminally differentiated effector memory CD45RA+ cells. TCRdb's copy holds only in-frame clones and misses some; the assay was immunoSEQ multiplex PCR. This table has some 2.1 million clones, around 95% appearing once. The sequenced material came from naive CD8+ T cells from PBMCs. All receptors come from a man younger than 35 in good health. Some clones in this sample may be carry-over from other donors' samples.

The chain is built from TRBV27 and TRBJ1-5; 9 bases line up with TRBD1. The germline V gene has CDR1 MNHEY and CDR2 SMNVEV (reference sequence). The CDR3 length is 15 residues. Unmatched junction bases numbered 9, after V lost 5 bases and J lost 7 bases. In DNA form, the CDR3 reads TGTGCCAGCAGTCCCGAGGGACAGGGTATGCAGCCCCAGCATTTT. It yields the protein CASSPEGQGMQPQHF.

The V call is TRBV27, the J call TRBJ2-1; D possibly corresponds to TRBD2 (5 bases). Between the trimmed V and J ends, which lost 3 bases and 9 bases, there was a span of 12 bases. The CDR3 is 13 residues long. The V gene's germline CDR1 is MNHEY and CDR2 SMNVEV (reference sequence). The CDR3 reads CASSLGSVGEQFF. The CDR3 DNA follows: TGTGCCAGCAGTTTGGGGAGCGTGGGTGAGCAGTTCTTC.

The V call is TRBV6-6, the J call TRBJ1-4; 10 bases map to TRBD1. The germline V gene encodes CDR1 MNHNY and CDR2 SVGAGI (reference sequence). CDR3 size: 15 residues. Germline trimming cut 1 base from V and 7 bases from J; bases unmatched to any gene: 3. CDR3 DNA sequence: TGTGCCAGCAGTTACTGGGACAGGGGAGGTGAAAAACTGTTTTTT. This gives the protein CASSYWDRGGEKLFF.

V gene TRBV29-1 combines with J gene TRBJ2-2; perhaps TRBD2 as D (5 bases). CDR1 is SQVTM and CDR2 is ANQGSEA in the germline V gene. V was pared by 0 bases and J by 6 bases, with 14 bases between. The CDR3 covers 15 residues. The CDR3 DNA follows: TGCAGCGTTGAAGAATCCAGCGGCCCGTCCGGGGAGCTGTTTTTT. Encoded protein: CSVEESSGPSGELFF.

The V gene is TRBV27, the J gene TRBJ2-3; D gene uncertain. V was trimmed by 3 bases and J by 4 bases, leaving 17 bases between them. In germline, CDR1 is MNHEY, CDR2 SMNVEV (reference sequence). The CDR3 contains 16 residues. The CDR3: CASSLGVAYGPDTQYF. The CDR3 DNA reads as TGTGCCAGCAGTTTGGGCGTGGCGTATGGGCCAGATACGCAGTATTTT.

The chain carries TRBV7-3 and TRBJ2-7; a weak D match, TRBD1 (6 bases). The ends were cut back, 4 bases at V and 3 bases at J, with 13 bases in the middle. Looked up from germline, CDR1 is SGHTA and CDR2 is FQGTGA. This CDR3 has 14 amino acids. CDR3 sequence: CASSSRDTFYEQYF. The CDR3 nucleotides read TGTGCCAGCAGCTCCCGGGACACCTTCTACGAGCAGTACTTC.

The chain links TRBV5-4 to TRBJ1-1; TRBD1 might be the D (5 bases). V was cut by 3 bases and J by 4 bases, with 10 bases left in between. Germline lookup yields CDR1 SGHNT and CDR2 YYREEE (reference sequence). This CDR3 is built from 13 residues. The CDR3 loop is CASSSQEATEAFF. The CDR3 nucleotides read TGTGCCAGCAGCTCACAGGAGGCCACTGAAGCTTTCTTT.

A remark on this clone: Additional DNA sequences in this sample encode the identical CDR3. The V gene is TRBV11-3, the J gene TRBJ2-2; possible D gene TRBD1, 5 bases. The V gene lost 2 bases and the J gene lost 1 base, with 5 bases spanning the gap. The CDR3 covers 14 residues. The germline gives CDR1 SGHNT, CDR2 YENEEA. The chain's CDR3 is CASSLTGNTGELFF. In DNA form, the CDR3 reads TGTGCCAGCAGCTTAACAGGGAACACCGGGGAGCTGTTTTTT.

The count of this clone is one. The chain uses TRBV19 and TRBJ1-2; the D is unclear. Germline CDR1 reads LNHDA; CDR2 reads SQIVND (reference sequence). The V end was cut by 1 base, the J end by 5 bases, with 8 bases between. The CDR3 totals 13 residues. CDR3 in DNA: TGTGCCAGTAGTATAGGAGCAGAGTATGGCTACACCTTC. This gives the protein CASSIGAEYGYTF.

The chain's CDR3 is CASSFGATGGQETQYF. Here the CDR3 DNA reads TGTGCCAGCAGCTTCGGGGCAACGGGTGGCCAAGAGACCCAGTACTTC. The J gene is TRBJ2-5, the V gene TRBV5-6, with D possibly called TRBD1 or TRBD2 (5 bases each). V was trimmed by 2 bases and J by 1 base, leaving 15 bases between them. CDR3 length: 16 residues. CDR1 and CDR2 from the germline V gene are SGHDT and YYEEEE.

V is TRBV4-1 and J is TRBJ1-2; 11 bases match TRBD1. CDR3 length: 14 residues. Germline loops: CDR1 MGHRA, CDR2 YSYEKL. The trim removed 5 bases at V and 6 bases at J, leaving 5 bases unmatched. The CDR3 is CASSIGQGADGYTF. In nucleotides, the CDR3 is TGCGCCAGCAGCATCGGACAGGGGGCTGATGGCTACACCTTC.

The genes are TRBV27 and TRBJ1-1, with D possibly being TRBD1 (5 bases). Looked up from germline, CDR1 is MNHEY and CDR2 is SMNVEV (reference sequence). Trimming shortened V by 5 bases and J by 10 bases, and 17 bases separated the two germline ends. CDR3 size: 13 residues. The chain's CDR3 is CASSPQGREGAFF. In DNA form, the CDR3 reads TGTGCCAGCAGTCCCCAGGGCCGTGAGGGAGCTTTCTTT.

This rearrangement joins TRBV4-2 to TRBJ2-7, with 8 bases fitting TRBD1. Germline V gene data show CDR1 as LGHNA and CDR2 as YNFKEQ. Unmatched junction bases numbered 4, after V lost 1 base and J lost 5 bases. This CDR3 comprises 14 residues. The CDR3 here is CASSQGQGANEQYF. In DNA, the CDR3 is TGTGCCAGCAGCCAAGGGCAGGGGGCGAACGAGCAGTACTTC.

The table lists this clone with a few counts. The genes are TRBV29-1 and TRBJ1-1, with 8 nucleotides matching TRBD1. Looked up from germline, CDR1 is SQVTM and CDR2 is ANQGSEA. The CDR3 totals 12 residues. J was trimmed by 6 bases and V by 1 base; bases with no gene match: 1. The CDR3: CSVEGTGSEAFF. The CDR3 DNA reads TGCAGCGTTGAAGGGACAGGGTCTGAAGCTTTCTTT.

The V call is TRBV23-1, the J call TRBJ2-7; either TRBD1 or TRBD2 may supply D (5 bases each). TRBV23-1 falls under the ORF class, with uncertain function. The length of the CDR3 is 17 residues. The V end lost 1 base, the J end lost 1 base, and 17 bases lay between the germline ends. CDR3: CASSQLLSGRESYEQYF. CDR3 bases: TGCGCCAGCAGTCAATTGCTTTCGGGACGGGAATCCTACGAGCAGTACTTC.

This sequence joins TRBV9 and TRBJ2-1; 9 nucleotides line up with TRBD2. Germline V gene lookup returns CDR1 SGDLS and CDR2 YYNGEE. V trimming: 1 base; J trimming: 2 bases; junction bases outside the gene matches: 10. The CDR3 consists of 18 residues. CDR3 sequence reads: CASSVKVGKRGAYNEQFF. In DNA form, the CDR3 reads TGTGCCAGCAGCGTAAAGGTGGGAAAGCGGGGGGCCTACAATGAGCAGTTCTTC.

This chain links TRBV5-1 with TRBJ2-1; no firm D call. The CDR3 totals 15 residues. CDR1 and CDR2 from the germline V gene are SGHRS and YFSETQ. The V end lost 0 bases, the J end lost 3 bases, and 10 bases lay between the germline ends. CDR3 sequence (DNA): TGCGCCAGCAGCTTGGCTCCTAGTTTCTACAATGAGCAGTTCTTC. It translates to CASSLAPSFYNEQFF.

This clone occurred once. CDR3: CASSLGAGGPPSSYNEQFF. The DNA for the CDR3 is TGTGCCAGCAGCCTCGGGGCAGGGGGCCCACCCAGCTCCTACAATGAGCAGTTCTTC. V and J are TRBV7-2 and TRBJ2-1; 8 bases align to TRBD1. The ends lost 5 bases at V and 0 bases at J; junction bases unmatched: 15. Germline V gene lookup returns CDR1 SGHTA and CDR2 FQGNSA. The CDR3 extends over 19 amino acids.

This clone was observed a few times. The CDR3 nucleotides are TGTGCCAGCAGTTCCAGCGGGAGGGGAGGGGAGCTGTTTTTT. It codes for CASSSSGRGGELFF. The V and J genes are TRBV6-5 and TRBJ2-2, with 10 bases that match TRBD2. The V gene's germline CDR1 is MNHEY and CDR2 SVGAGI. J gave up 8 bases and V 4 bases, and 4 bases lay outside the gene matches. The CDR3 loop spans 14 amino acids.

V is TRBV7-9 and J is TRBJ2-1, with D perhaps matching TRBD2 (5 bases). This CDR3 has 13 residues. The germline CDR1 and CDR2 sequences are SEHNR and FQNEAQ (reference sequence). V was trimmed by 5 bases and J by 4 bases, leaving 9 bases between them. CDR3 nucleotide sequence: TGTGCCAGCAGCCCATGGACTTACAATGAGCAGTTCTTC. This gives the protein CASSPWTYNEQFF.

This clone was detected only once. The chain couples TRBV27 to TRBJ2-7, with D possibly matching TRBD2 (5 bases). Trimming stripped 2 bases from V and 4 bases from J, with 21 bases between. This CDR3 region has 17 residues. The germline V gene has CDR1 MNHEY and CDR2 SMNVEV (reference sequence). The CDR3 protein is CASSLNGLALPIYEQYF. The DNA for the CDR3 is TGTGCCAGCAGTTTAAATGGCCTAGCCCTACCGATTTACGAGCAGTACTTC.

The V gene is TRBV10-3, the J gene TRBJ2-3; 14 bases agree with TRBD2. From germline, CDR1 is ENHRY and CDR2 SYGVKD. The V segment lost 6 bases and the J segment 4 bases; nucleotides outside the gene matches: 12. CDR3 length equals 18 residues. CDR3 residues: CAIRTGTSGGRSSDTQYF. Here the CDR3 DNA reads TGTGCCATCAGAACCGGGACTAGCGGGGGTCGTAGTTCAGATACGCAGTATTTT.